The clone carrying this T cell receptor beta chain was seen at least ten times. RNA served as the template for amplifying TCR beta CDR3 regions. HTBI primers were used in a first-round RT-PCR, which preceded a second-round multiplex PCR. TCRdb reprocessed the multiplex PCR reads with MiXCR, giving one entry per CDR3 protein. The sample has around 660,000 distinct CDR3 sequences; roughly two fifths are singletons. These data belong to a study of Graves' ophthalmopathy and Graves' hyperthyroidism. Germline assignment: CDR1 KGHDR and CDR2 SFDVKD. This CDR3 contains 16 residues. The ends were cut back, 3 bases at V and 8 bases at J, with 18 bases in the middle.

The sequence was collected from an adult man with Graves' ophthalmopathy. Input material: peripheral blood. The chain combines TRBV24-1 with TRBJ1-4; D might be TRBD1 (6 bases). In DNA, the CDR3 is TGTGCCACCAGTGATGGACTAACAGAGGGGGAGGAAAAACTGTTTTTT. It translates to CATSDGLTEGEEKLFF.